The 20 T cell receptor beta chains presented below share a single source sample, sequenced in a study of T-cell reconstitution after alpha-beta-depleted transplantation in children (TCRdb year 2016). The intended sense of this specimen's treatment or condition label: allogeneic hematopoietic cell transplantation with graft depleted of TCRalphabeta T cells and CD19 B cells. Their target antigens are unknown. Overall results and qualifications from the work: The frequencies of hyperexpanded clones fell over the following months, and after one year, T-cell counts and TCRbeta diversity were mostly attributed to newly produced T cells.

Library preparation employed PCR. Instrument on record: Illumina HiSeq 2500. To normalize quantification of the TCRbeta repertoire, the TCR libraries were built with molecular barcoding that relied on unique molecular identifiers. TCRdb trimmed public reads at Q25 via fastp, called clones via MiXCR and kept in-frame beta chains. Merged by CDR3 protein, the rows form single entries marked with the most common genes and DNA. The sample table lists 330,000 or so distinct CDR3 sequences, 6.5% to 9% of them with a count of one. The top ten hold approximately 9.6% of the sample. The sequences come from peripheral blood, collected 360 days after TCRalphabeta/CD19-depleted stem cell transplant. The source is a female patient aged 2-9 years who had a stem cell transplant for Fanconi anemia, so the T cells may come from the graft donor.

This clonotype was recorded at least ten times. The genes are TRBV9 and TRBJ2-2; D is ambiguous. The V and J ends lost 3 bases and 2 bases respectively, with 14 bases between them. Germline assignment: CDR1 SGDLS and CDR2 YYNGEE. The CDR3 runs 16 residues. CDR3 bases: TGTGCCAGCAGCGACTTCCGGGCCACCAACACCGGGGAGCTGTTTTTT. It translates to CASSDFRATNTGELFF.

This clonotype has ten or more counts. J is TRBJ2-5 and V is TRBV6-5; D call uncertain. This CDR3 has 15 amino acids. V dropped 0 bases and J dropped 3 bases, with 11 bases sitting between them. The V gene's germline CDR1 is MNHEY and CDR2 SVGAGI. The CDR3 here is CASSYSVLIEETQYF. DNA for the CDR3: TGTGCCAGCAGTTACTCGGTACTAATTGAAGAGACCCAGTACTTC.

This clonotype was observed a handful of times. The chain has TRBV20-1 and TRBJ2-5; D unclear. The CDR3 has 13 residues. Germline V gene lookup returns CDR1 DFQATT and CDR2 SNEGSKA (reference sequence). The ends were cut back, 1 base at V and 1 base at J, with 7 bases in the middle. Here the CDR3 DNA reads TGCAGTGCTAGAGCAACCGGCCAAGAGACCCAGTACTTC. It encodes CSARATGQETQYF.

This clonotype has ten or more counts. The chain has TRBV21-1 and TRBJ2-7. TRBV21-1 is a pseudogene locus. The CDR3 is 14 amino acids. CDR3: CASSKRKSSYEQYV. CDR3 bases: TGTGCCAGCAGCAAAAGGAAGAGTTCCTACGAGCAGTACGTC.

This clonotype was recorded many times. J is TRBJ1-5 and V is TRBV20-1, with D maybe TRBD1 (5 bases). Trimming stripped 3 bases from V and 3 bases from J, with 9 bases between. This CDR3 is 13 amino acids long. Germline V gene sequence: CDR1 DFQATT, CDR2 SNEGSKA (reference sequence). The DNA of the CDR3 is TGCAGTGCTAGTTACGGGGCCAATCAGCCCCAGCATTTT. It encodes CSASYGANQPQHF.

This clonotype was recorded many times. The V gene is TRBV12-3 or TRBV12-4, the J gene TRBJ2-1; D is possibly TRBD1 (6 bases). The CDR3 runs 15 residues. V was cut by 7 bases and J by 3 bases, with 16 bases left in between. The CDR3 sequence: CASIFTGQLYNEQFF. The CDR3 bases are TGTGCCAGCATCTTTACGGGACAACTCTACAATGAGCAGTTCTTC.

The V call is TRBV27, the J call TRBJ2-7; 9 positions agree with TRBD1. The V gene end was trimmed by 5 bases and the J gene end by 4 bases; junction bases not matched to a gene: 27. CDR3 length: 21 residues. Germline V gene data show CDR1 as MNHEY and CDR2 as SMNVEV (reference sequence). CDR3 loop: CASSPPAFGDRAKLDWYEQYF. Written as DNA, the CDR3 is TGTGCCAGCAGTCCACCAGCCTTCGGGGACAGGGCTAAACTAGACTGGTACGAGCAGTACTTC.

At least ten counts were recorded for this clonotype. J is TRBJ1-6 and V is TRBV12-3 or TRBV12-4; TRBD1 matches at 8 bases. The junction had 7 bases not matched to a gene; V was cut back by 5 bases and J by 7 bases. The CDR3 is 15 residues long. This chain's CDR3 is CASSTNRGTNSPLHF. The DNA of the CDR3 is TGTGCCAGCAGTACAAACAGGGGGACAAATTCACCCCTCCACTTT.

This clonotype came up many times. The junction differs from germline at one of its ends, possibly a read error. This chain links TRBV10-3 with TRBJ2-7; D possibly corresponds to TRBD2 (7 bases). Germline assignment: CDR1 ENHRY and CDR2 SYGVKD. The CDR3 totals 13 residues. This CDR3 reads CAISESRGGRTVF. The CDR3 DNA reads as TGTGCCATCAGTGAGTCGAGGGGGGGACGGACGGTCTTC.

This clonotype was counted between two and nine times. The genes are TRBV7-9 and TRBJ2-1, with D possibly called TRBD1 or TRBD2 (5 bases each). The CDR3 is made up of 16 amino acids. V shed 2 bases and J shed 5 bases, with 16 bases lying between them. Looked up from germline, CDR1 is SEHNR and CDR2 is FQNEAQ (reference sequence). Here the CDR3 reads CASSLSRGPLHNEQFF. CDR3 in DNA: TGTGCCAGCAGCTTATCTCGGGGACCGTTGCACAATGAGCAGTTCTTC. The whole variable domain, filled in from reference TRBV7-9 and TRBJ2-1, reads DTGVSQNPRHKITKRGQNVTFRCDPISEHNRLYWYRQTLGQGPEFLTYFQNEAQLEKSRLLSDRFSAERPKGSFSTLEIQRTEQGDSAMYLCASSLSRGPLHNEQFFGPGTRLTVL.

This clonotype was detected only once. This clone may be a read error of a much larger clone one base away. CDR3 nucleotides: TGTGCCAGCACTGACTGGCCAGCCTACGAGCTGTACTTC. As protein: CASTDWPAYELYF. The chain links TRBV9 to TRBJ2-7; D is undetermined. The germline CDR1 and CDR2 sequences are SGDLS and YYNGEE. This CDR3 contains 13 residues. The variable domain in full, completed from reference TRBV9 and TRBJ2-7, reads DSGVTQTPKHLITATGQRVTLRCSPRSGDLSVYWYQQSLDQGLQFLIQYYNGEERAKGNILERFSAQQFPDLHSELNLSSLELGDSALYFCASTDWPAYELYFGPGTRLTVT.

This clonotype was recorded at least ten times. The CDR3: CASSPPNTGELFF. The CDR3 bases are TGTGCCAGCTCACCACCGAACACCGGGGAGCTGTTTTTT. The V gene is TRBV18, the J gene TRBJ2-2; D not resolved. Germline-derived CDR1 and CDR2 are KGHSH and LQKENI. V shed 0 bases and J shed 1 base, with 0 bases lying between them. The CDR3 contains 13 residues.

This clonotype has more than one count but fewer than ten. V and J are TRBV28 and TRBJ1-2; D possibly corresponds to TRBD1 (6 bases). The CDR3 runs to 15 residues. V was pared by 3 bases and J by 3 bases, with 14 bases between. The germline V gene encodes CDR1 MDHEN and CDR2 SYDVKM. For the CDR3, the DNA is TGTGCCAGCAGTTTCGCGGGGGGCGCCGACTATGGCTACACCTTC. This translates into CASSFAGGADYGYTF.

This clonotype has a count of ten or more. The chain combines TRBV29-1 with TRBJ2-1; 7 bases agree with TRBD1. This CDR3 region has 16 residues. With V trimmed by 3 bases and J by 3 bases, 11 bases remained unmatched. Germline V lookup: CDR1 SQVTM, CDR2 ANQGSEA. CDR3 sequence: CSVEFGTARNYNEQFF. The DNA of the CDR3 is TGCAGCGTTGAGTTCGGGACAGCCAGGAACTACAATGAGCAGTTCTTC.

This clonotype was observed at least ten times. The chain is built from TRBV20-1 and TRBJ1-2, with D uncertain. V gave up 3 bases and J gave up 6 bases, with 5 bases separating them. In germline, CDR1 is DFQATT, CDR2 SNEGSKA (reference sequence). This CDR3 has 10 amino acids. The CDR3 here is CSARSHGYTF. The DNA of the CDR3 is TGCAGTGCTAGGTCCCATGGCTACACCTTC.

This clonotype has a count of ten or more. The chain joins TRBV12-3 or TRBV12-4 to TRBJ1-1; possible D gene TRBD1, 5 bases. The V and J ends lost 4 bases and 4 bases respectively, with 16 bases between them. The CDR3 sequence is 15 residues long. The CDR3 nucleotides are TGTGCCAGCAGTTCCCCCCTGGAGGGGATCACTGAAGCTTTCTTT. Translating it yields CASSSPLEGITEAFF.

In this sample, this clonotype turned up a few times. The chain combines TRBV30 with TRBJ2-7; tentatively, D is TRBD2 (5 bases). The germline gives CDR1 GTSNPN, CDR2 SVGIG (reference sequence). CDR3 length: 13 residues. The V and J ends lost 1 base and 2 bases respectively, with 9 bases between them. In nucleotides, the CDR3 is TGTGCCTGGAGTGGAGCGCGGGCCTACGAGCAGTACTTC. This gives the protein CAWSGARAYEQYF.

This chain connects TRBV4-3 to TRBJ1-4; a possible D gene is TRBD1 (6 bases). From germline, CDR1 is LGHNA and CDR2 YSLEER. CDR3 length: 15 amino acids. The germline V and J ends were trimmed by 4 bases and 3 bases, with 12 bases remaining between them. CDR3 residues: CASSRGRGPNEKLFF. DNA of the CDR3: TGCGCCAGCAGCCGGGGCCGGGGGCCTAATGAAAAACTGTTTTTT.

This chain uses TRBV18 with TRBJ2-3; the match to TRBD2 covers 9 bases. The CDR3 sequence is 17 residues long. Looked up from germline, CDR1 is KGHSH and CDR2 is LQKENI. The ends lost 3 bases at V and 8 bases at J; junction bases unmatched: 15. Here the CDR3 DNA reads TGTGCCAGCTCACCCCCTTCTAGCGGGACCAGGGGCGGTACGCAGTATTTT. The encoded protein is CASSPPSSGTRGGTQYF.

The V gene is TRBV30, the J gene TRBJ2-5, with D tentatively TRBD1 (6 bases). The V end was cut by 0 bases, the J end by 7 bases, with 15 bases between. The CDR3 loop spans 14 amino acids. Germline loops: CDR1 GTSNPN, CDR2 SVGIG (reference sequence). Written as DNA, the CDR3 is TGTGCCTGGAGTGTAAGAGGGGGATGGGGGACCCAGTACTTC. Its protein product is CAWSVRGGWGTQYF.